The 19 T cell receptor beta chains in this list originate from one sample, sequenced in a study of blood T cell repertoires in COVID-19. Repertoires were generated with immunoSEQ multiplex PCR, while TCRdb's copy carries only in-frame clones and drops some. The table has about 95,000 clones, around 87% seen once. The sample comprised peripheral blood. These receptors were collected from a human donor in a cohort sampled during active COVID-19.

The chain is built from TRBV2 and TRBJ1-5; D uncertain. Germline CDR1 SNHLY, CDR2 FYNNEI. This CDR3 contains 14 residues. The V gene lost 11 bases and the J gene lost 5 bases, with 19 bases spanning the gap. CDR3 sequence reads: CAAQDTALYQPQHF. In DNA form, the CDR3 reads TGTGCCGCCCAAGATACAGCCTTATATCAGCCCCAGCATTTT. The entire variable domain, with the rest obtained from reference TRBV2 and TRBJ1-5, is as follows: EPEVTQTPSHQVTQMGQEVILRCVPISNHLYFYWYRQILGQKVEFLVSFYNNEISEKSEIFDDQFSVERPDGSNFTLKIRSTKLEDSAMYFCAAQDTALYQPQHFGDGTRLSIL.

The chain links TRBV28 to TRBJ1-1; 9 positions match TRBD1. Trimming took 6 bases from V and 6 from J; bases not matched to a gene: 11. Germline assignment: CDR1 MDHEN and CDR2 SYDVKM. CDR3 length: 15 residues. CDR3 in amino acids: CASSRPGTGSAEAFF. The CDR3 DNA sequence: TGTGCCAGCAGCCGTCCCGGGACAGGGTCGGCTGAAGCTTTCTTT.

The CDR3 loop is CASSVGSSGGNTGELFF. The CDR3 DNA reads TGTGCCAGCAGCGTAGGATCGAGCGGGGGGAACACCGGGGAGCTGTTTTTT. J is TRBJ2-2 and V is TRBV9, with 8 bases identical to TRBD2. This CDR3 has 17 residues. Germline CDR1 SGDLS, CDR2 YYNGEE. V dropped 0 bases and J dropped 1; count of bases not matched to a gene: 5.

The chain carries TRBV7-2 and TRBJ2-3; 12 bases line up with TRBD2. V shed 1 base and J 2 bases; nucleotides not matched to a gene: 4. The CDR3 is made up of 17 amino acids. Germline V gene lookup returns CDR1 SGHTA and CDR2 FQGNSA. As DNA, the CDR3 is TGTGCCAGCAGCTTAGTCGGGACTAGCGGGTCCACAGATACGCAGTATTTT. Residues: CASSLVGTSGSTDTQYF.

The chain is built from TRBV7-2 and TRBJ2-2, with 11 positions matching TRBD2. Trimming at V came to 2 bases and at J to 5 bases, leaving 10 bases not matched to a gene. The length of the CDR3 is 18 residues. The germline gives CDR1 SGHTA, CDR2 FQGNSA. The CDR3 bases are TGTGCCAGCAGCTTAAAGATAATAGCGGGGGGGCTGACCGGGGAGCTGTTTTTT. It translates to CASSLKIIAGGLTGELFF. Together with reference TRBV7-2 and TRBJ2-2, the CDR3 gives the full variable domain: GAGVSQSPSNKVTEKGKDVELRCDPISGHTALYWYRQSLGQGLEFLIYFQGNSAPDKSGLPSDRFSAERTGGSVSTLTIQRTQQEDSAVYLCASSLKIIAGGLTGELFFGEGSRLTVL.

A word on this clone: One end of the junction is discordant with germline, which a read error may explain. J is TRBJ2-1 and V is TRBV29-1, with D hard to call. Germline-derived CDR1 and CDR2 are SQVTM and ANQGSEA. CDR3 length: 10 amino acids. As DNA, the CDR3 is TGCAGCGTGCAACTTGCCCAACTGGTCTTC. This codes for CSVQLAQLVF.

The chain recombines TRBV4-2 with TRBJ2-1, with 8 bases aligning to TRBD2. The junction had 15 bases not matched to a gene; V was cut back by 4 bases and J by 7 bases. The CDR3 spans 17 residues. Germline V gives CDR1 LGHNA, CDR2 YNFKEQ. CDR3 amino acids: CASSPSPGGRGVNEQFF. The CDR3 DNA is TGTGCCAGCAGCCCCTCTCCCGGGGGGCGGGGGGTGAATGAGCAGTTCTTC.

V is TRBV5-1 and J is TRBJ2-2, with 13 bases lining up with TRBD2. The CDR3 contains 19 residues. V dropped 7 bases and J dropped 2; count of bases not matched to a gene: 14. CDR1 is SGHRS and CDR2 is YFSETQ in the germline V gene. In DNA form, the CDR3 reads TGCGCCAGCGGAACCGGAGGGACTAGCGGGGTTACAAACACCGGGGAGCTGTTTTTT. It encodes CASGTGGTSGVTNTGELFF.

The chain is built from TRBV4-1 and TRBJ1-5; 7 nucleotides line up with TRBD1. This CDR3 is 16 amino acids long. Germline V gene lookup returns CDR1 MGHRA and CDR2 YSYEKL. The trim removed 1 base at V and 5 bases at J, leaving 8 bases unmatched. The CDR3 spells CASSQALRDRYQPQHF. The DNA for the CDR3 is TGCGCCAGCAGCCAAGCTCTTCGGGACAGATATCAGCCCCAGCATTTT.

The V gene is TRBV14, the J gene TRBJ1-4; D uncertain. CDR1 is SGHDN and CDR2 is FVKESK in the germline V gene. V dropped 1 base and J dropped 7 bases, with 4 bases sitting between them. This CDR3 contains 12 residues. The CDR3 nucleotides read TGTGCCAGCAGCCAAGCGGGTGAAAAACTGTTTTTT. Translating it yields CASSQAGEKLFF.

In nucleotides, the CDR3 is TGTGCCATCAGCGGAGGCATCAATCAGCCCCAGCATTTT. This gives the protein CAISGGINQPQHF. The chain uses TRBV10-3 and TRBJ1-5; D ambiguous. V was shortened by 6 bases and J by 3 bases, with 9 bases between the two germline ends. The CDR3 runs 13 residues. Germline V CDR1 and CDR2: ENHRY, SYGVKD.

The chain employs TRBV28 and TRBJ1-1; 9 bases match TRBD1. The J segment lost 7 bases and the V segment lost 6 bases, leaving 9 bases of the junction unmatched. Germline V gene data show CDR1 as MDHEN and CDR2 as SYDVKM. The CDR3 loop spans 14 amino acids. The CDR3 is CASRSKPGQGEAFF. For the CDR3, the DNA is TGTGCCAGCAGATCCAAACCGGGACAGGGTGAAGCTTTCTTT.

This chain joins TRBV28 and TRBJ1-1; 8 bases line up with TRBD1. Germline assignment: CDR1 MDHEN and CDR2 SYDVKM. CDR3 length: 12 amino acids. The trim removed 6 bases at V and 7 bases at J, leaving 4 bases unmatched. The CDR3 DNA reads TGTGCCAGCAGCTGGGGGACAGGTGAAGCTTTCTTT. This sequence encodes CASSWGTGEAFF.

This clone was recorded only once. V and J are TRBV19 and TRBJ1-2, with D unresolved. This CDR3 has 18 residues. The V gene lost 9 bases and the J gene lost 8 bases, with 34 bases spanning the gap. The germline gives CDR1 LNHDA, CDR2 SQIVND (reference sequence). The CDR3 DNA sequence: TGTGCCAGCACGGCAGGATCAACTTCCACGTATAGAAAAGGAGGCTACACCTTC. This codes for CASTAGSTSTYRKGGYTF.

This clone has only one observation. The V and J genes are TRBV4-1 and TRBJ2-3; TRBD2 aligns across 8 bases. With V trimmed by 1 base and J by 1 base, 7 bases remained unmatched. The germline V gene has CDR1 MGHRA and CDR2 YSYEKL. The CDR3 extends over 17 amino acids. The CDR3 sequence: CASSQGNWRGGTDTQYF. The CDR3, as DNA: TGCGCCAGCAGCCAAGGCAATTGGCGGGGGGGCACAGATACGCAGTATTTT.

The gene calls are TRBV7-3 and TRBJ1-2; D perhaps matches TRBD1 (6 bases). Germline CDR1 SGHTA, CDR2 FQGTGA. Deletions cut 2 bases from V and 4 bases from J, with 17 bases between. This CDR3 is built from 16 residues. The CDR3 sequence: CASSLGPVQGPYGYTF. The DNA for the CDR3 is TGTGCCAGCAGCTTAGGCCCCGTACAGGGCCCCTATGGCTACACCTTC.

The chain combines TRBV18 with TRBJ1-5; TRBD1 might be the D (6 bases). The V gene lost 2 bases and the J gene lost 2 bases, with 10 bases spanning the gap. CDR1 is KGHSH and CDR2 is LQKENI in the germline V gene. The CDR3 has 15 residues. Written as DNA, the CDR3 is TGTGCCAGCTCACCAAGGGACAATCGCAATCAGCCCCAGCATTTT. Protein sequence: CASSPRDNRNQPQHF. The full variable domain, with the rest looked up from reference TRBV18 and TRBJ1-5, is NAGVMQNPRHLVRRRGQEARLRCSPMKGHSHVYWYRQLPEEGLKFMVYLQKENIIDESGMPKERFSAEFPKEGPSILRIQQVVRGDSAAYFCASSPRDNRNQPQHFGDGTRLSIL.

This chain uses TRBV27 with TRBJ2-7, with a weak D call TRBD1 (6 bases). Germline V gene data show CDR1 as MNHEY and CDR2 as SMNVEV (reference sequence). The CDR3 sequence is 15 residues long. Deletions cut 3 bases from V and 0 bases from J, with 12 bases between. The chain's CDR3 is CASSFGQGSSYEQYF. In DNA form, the CDR3 reads TGTGCCAGCAGTTTCGGTCAGGGGAGCTCCTACGAGCAGTACTTC.

This rearrangement joins TRBV7-2 to TRBJ2-1; TRBD2 aligns across 10 bases. Germline CDR1 reads SGHTA; CDR2 reads FQGNSA. This CDR3 contains 16 residues. With 1 base clipped from V and 8 bases from J, the junction kept 8 bases outside the gene matches. The CDR3, as DNA: TGTGCCAGCAGCTTAGGGGCTAGCGGGGGATCGGATGAGCAGTTCTTC. It is translated as CASSLGASGGSDEQFF.